This TCR beta chain was sequenced during a study of CD8+CD57+ T cells in acquired aplastic anemia. Study in general: Sorting CD4+ and CD8+ cells gave DNA averaging around 3 ug. For CD4+ cells, healthy donors had an average of about 10 million reads.

Germline V gene lookup returns CDR1 SSHAT and CDR2 FNYEAQ (reference sequence). V was pared by 2 bases and J by 7 bases, with 11 bases between. The CDR3 loop spans 13 amino acids. The template for TCR beta VDJ and CDR3 sequence profiling was genomic DNA. One entry per CDR3 protein results from TCRdb running MiXCR on the reads. This sample has 95,000 to 120,000 distinct CDR3 sequences, with 50% to 65% found just once. The gene calls are TRBV7-7 and TRBJ1-1, with TRBD1 as a possible D gene (6 bases). The sample taken for sequencing was sorted CD4+, CD8+, or CD8+CD57+ T cells (not recorded which) from PBMCs. This receptor was taken from a human donor in good health, serving as a control. CDR3 DNA sequence: TGTGCCAGCAGCTTAAATACAGGGAGTGAAGCTTTCTTT. Its translation is CASSLNTGSEAFF.